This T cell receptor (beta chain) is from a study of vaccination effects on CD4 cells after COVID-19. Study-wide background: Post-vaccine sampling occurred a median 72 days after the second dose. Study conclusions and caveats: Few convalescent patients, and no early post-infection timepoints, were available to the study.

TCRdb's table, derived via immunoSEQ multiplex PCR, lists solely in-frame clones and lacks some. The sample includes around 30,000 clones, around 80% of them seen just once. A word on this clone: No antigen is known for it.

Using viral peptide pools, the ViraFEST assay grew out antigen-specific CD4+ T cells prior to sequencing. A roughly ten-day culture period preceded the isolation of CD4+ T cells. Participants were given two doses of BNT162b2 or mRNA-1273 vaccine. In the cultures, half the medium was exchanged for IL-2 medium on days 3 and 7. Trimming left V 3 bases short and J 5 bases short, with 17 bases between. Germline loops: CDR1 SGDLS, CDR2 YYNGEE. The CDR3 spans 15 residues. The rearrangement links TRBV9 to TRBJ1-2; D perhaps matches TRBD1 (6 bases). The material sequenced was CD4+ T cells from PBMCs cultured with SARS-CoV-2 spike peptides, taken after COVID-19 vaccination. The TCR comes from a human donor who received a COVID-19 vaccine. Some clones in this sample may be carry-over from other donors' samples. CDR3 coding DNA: TGTGCCAGCAGCGCCCTAGGGACACTTTGGTATGGCTACACCTTC. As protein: CASSALGTLWYGYTF.